The T cell receptor (beta chain) described here comes from a study of glioma-infiltrating T cells. General study findings and limits: Gliomas, especially low-grade, showed above-expected tissue-blood divergence; non-neoplastic patients showed below. CDR3 overlap between tissue and blood was very small.

A remark on this clonotype: Its specificity is not known. An end of the junction does not agree with germline; a read error may underlie this.

TCR alpha and beta CDR3 regions were amplified from RNA using iRepertoire nested multiplex PCR. Input was roughly 85-400 ng of tissue mRNA or PBMC total RNA. One entry per CDR3 protein results from TCRdb running MiXCR on the multiplex PCR reads. Of roughly 120,000 distinct CDR3 sequences in the sample, roughly 24% are singletons; the top ten hold roughly 15%. Germline assignment: CDR1 SNHLY and CDR2 FYNNEI. The CDR3 runs to 13 residues. The chain links TRBV2 to TRBJ1-6, with unresolved D. Sequencing used glioma tissue, nonneoplastic brain tissue, or PBMCs (not recorded which). The clonotype was recovered from a human donor with low-grade glioma or glioblastoma, undergoing nonglioma brain surgery, or in good health (not recorded which). Here the CDR3 DNA reads TGTGCCAGCAGGGAGGGCAGCAATTCGCCCCTCCACTTT. Translating it yields CASREGSNSPLHF.